This TCR beta chain was profiled in a study of T cell clonotyping in hematopoietic cell transplantation. Sequencing used immunoSEQ multiplex PCR; TCRdb keeps in-frame clones, though not all of them. The sample shows 13,000 to 15,000 clones, less than 98% of them seen only once. Regarding this clone: Its cognate antigen is unknown.

Study-level findings and limits: After transplant, recipient diversity fell while pathologically expanded clonotypes grew through day 180.

Trimming shortened V by 1 base and J by 11 bases, and 8 bases separated the two germline ends. Per germline, CDR1 SEHNR and CDR2 FQNEAQ (reference sequence). The CDR3 has 11 amino acids. This TCR was sampled from a female patient aged 50-59 years who had an allogeneic stem cell transplant from an unrelated donor, so T cells may come from the graft donor. Some clones in this sample may be carry-over from other donors' samples. The material was peripheral blood mononuclear cells, obtained 30 days after allogeneic stem cell transplant. The J gene is TRBJ1-1, the V gene TRBV7-9; D is unclear. In nucleotides, the CDR3 is TGTGCCAGCAGCTTAGGAGCGGGCGCTTTCTTT. Encoded protein: CASSLGAGAFF.